This TCR beta chain was recovered during a study of human T cells and chemical hapten exposure. TCRdb re-called the RACE reads with MiXCR, one entry per CDR3 protein. The sample has around 110,000 distinct CDR3 sequences; around 10% are singletons. This clonotype was detected many times. Time point defined: patch test 1, 2 weeks after DPC sensitization. The treatment is: therapeutic diphenylcyclopropenone sensitization with weekly scalp DPC. Patients had alopecia, were aged 18 to 70, and were not pregnant. The specimen comprised whole blood, sampled in connection with sensitization to the hapten diphenylcyclopropenone (DPC). This clonotype originated in a woman aged 50 to 60 with alopecia areata. Some clones in this sample may be carry-over from other donors' samples.

Written as DNA, the CDR3 is TGCAGCCCAAAAGCTAGGGGTGCCTATAATTCACCCCTCCACTTT. This gives the protein CSPKARGAYNSPLHF. The gene calls are TRBV20-1 and TRBJ1-6; D perhaps matches TRBD1 (5 bases). Germline values: CDR1 DFQATT, CDR2 SNEGSKA (reference sequence). This CDR3 is 15 amino acids long.